The T cell receptor beta chain under discussion was sequenced for a study of a mutant IDH1 vaccine in newly diagnosed glioma (dated by TCRdb to 2020 to 2023). Looking at the study overall: Eight vaccinations were administered to patients in weeks 1, 3, 5, 7, 11, 15, 19 and 23, corresponding to visits V03 through V10. Vaccination was initiated 4-6 weeks after radiotherapy alone, or concurrently with temozolomide cycles in the chemotherapy-containing groups. Of the approximately 30 treated patients, approximately 62% were male and 37.5% were female, and the mean age was roughly 40 years. Prior to enrollment, patients had been given standard therapy consisting of radiotherapy alone, temozolomide alone, or radiochemotherapy with temozolomide, with the combination given to most patients. Peripheral blood was collected at six visits: V03 (baseline), V05, V07, V10, V12 and V13. For exploratory analyses, longitudinal TCRB deep sequencing was carried out in approximately 25 treated patients wherever samples were available.

Study-wide conclusions, independent of this receptor: According to the authors, sample limitations meant that analyses of patient blood samples could not be reproduced. Availability determined which PBMC samples were chosen for TCRB deep sequencing. Vaccine-induced immune responses across multiple MHC alleles were detected in about 92% of patients. Pseudoprogression seemed to be unrelated to changes in the top peripheral T cell clonotypes found by TCRB sequencing.

This specimen's time point label, per the study, means: week 11, during vaccination. Each vaccine dose, consisting of 300 ug of a 20-mer mutant IDH1 peptide in Montanide, was administered subcutaneously with topical imiquimod. The donors had newly diagnosed IDH1-mutant astrocytomas of WHO grade 3 or 4 that showed loss of nuclear ATRX. The samples were drawn from NOA16, a multicentre, single-arm, open-label phase I trial in Germany that tested a mutant IDH1 peptide vaccine in humans for the first time. The DNeasy Blood and Tissue Kit was used to extract genomic DNA from EDTA blood for TCRB sequencing. About this clone: Its antigen is currently not known. Qualities for individual bases were not recorded, and no much larger clone is one base off.

Libraries were built with the immunoSEQ multiplex PCR assay. Following the manufacturer's protocol, the hsTCRB Kit was used to amplify rearranged TCR beta chain sequences. Sequencing of TCRB libraries was carried out on an Illumina MiSeq. Per the authors' processing: The proprietary platform of the kit vendor was used for demultiplexing, trimming and gene mapping. TCRdb took over this immuneACCESS table, retaining in-frame rearrangements with V and J assigned. Such tables are incomplete; in checked studies, under half of the missing clones stem from an unresolved V gene, and the remainder is unexplained. Clone size and the V and J calls come from that table; the DNA yielded D and trimming. In all, the sample holds about 60,000 clones, and approximately 80% of those were seen once. 3% to 4.5% of the sample comes from the top ten. Sequenced here: PBMCs, sampled from a glioma patient whose treatment included an IDH1 peptide vaccine. The clonotype comes from a man aged 25 to 45 with glioma.

This receptor carries the CDR3 CASSPTSGSGYEQFF. DNA sequence: TGTGCCAGCAGCCCGACTAGCGGGAGCGGATATGAGCAGTTCTTC. Rearrangement joined TRBV5-8 to TRBJ2-1; TRBD2 matches 12 bases in the middle. Including the terminal cysteine and phenylalanine, the CDR3 comprises 15 residues. Only the CDR3 DNA is retained, 45 bases long and in frame from the first base. Via the germline V gene, CDR1 is SGHTS and CDR2 YDEGEE. After removal of 4 bases from V and 8 bases from J, the junction retains 7 bases not matched to a gene.